The following is a T cell receptor (beta chain) sequence with its context. Its antigen remains unidentified. Via MiXCR, TCRdb re-called the reads, giving one row per CDR3 protein. The table lists about 830,000 distinct CDR3 sequences, around a third of them singletons. The trim removed 6 bases at V and 0 bases at J, leaving 11 bases unmatched. The germline V gene has CDR1 SQVTM and CDR2 ANQGSEA. The CDR3 sequence is 16 residues long. This record comes from a study of T cell repertoires in cytomegalovirus infection. The TCR was taken from a human donor in good health (CMV status not recorded). Some clones in this sample may be carry-over from other donors' samples. The sample here was cultured CD8+ T cells from PBMCs, taken from culture after CMV antigen stimulation. V and J are TRBV29-1 and TRBJ1-3; 7 bases agree with TRBD1. CDR3 sequence reads: CSVQGDRDASGNTIYF. The DNA for the CDR3 is TGCAGCGTCCAAGGTGACAGGGACGCCTCTGGAAACACCATATATTTT.